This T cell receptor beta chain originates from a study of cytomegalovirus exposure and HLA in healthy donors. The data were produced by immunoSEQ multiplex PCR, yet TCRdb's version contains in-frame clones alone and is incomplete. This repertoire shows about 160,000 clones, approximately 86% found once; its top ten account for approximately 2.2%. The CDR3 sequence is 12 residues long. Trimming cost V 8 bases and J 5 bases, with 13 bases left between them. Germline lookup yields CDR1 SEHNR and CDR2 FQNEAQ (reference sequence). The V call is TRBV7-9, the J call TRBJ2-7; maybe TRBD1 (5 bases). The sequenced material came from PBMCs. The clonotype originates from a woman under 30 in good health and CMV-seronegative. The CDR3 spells CASLGAQNEQYF. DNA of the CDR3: TGTGCCAGCCTAGGGGCCCAGAACGAGCAGTACTTC.